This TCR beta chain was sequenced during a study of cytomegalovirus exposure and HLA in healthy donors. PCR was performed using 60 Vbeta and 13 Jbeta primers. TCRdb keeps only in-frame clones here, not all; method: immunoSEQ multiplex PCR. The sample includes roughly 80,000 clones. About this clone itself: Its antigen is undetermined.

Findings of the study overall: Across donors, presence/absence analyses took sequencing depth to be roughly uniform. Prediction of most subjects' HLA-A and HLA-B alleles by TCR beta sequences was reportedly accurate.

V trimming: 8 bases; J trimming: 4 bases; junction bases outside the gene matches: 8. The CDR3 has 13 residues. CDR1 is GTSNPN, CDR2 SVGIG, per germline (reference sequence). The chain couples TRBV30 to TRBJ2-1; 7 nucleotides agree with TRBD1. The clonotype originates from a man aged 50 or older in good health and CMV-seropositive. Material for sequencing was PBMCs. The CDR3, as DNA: TGTGCCGGGGGACAGCCTATATACAATGAGCAGTTCTTC. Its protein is CAGGQPIYNEQFF.